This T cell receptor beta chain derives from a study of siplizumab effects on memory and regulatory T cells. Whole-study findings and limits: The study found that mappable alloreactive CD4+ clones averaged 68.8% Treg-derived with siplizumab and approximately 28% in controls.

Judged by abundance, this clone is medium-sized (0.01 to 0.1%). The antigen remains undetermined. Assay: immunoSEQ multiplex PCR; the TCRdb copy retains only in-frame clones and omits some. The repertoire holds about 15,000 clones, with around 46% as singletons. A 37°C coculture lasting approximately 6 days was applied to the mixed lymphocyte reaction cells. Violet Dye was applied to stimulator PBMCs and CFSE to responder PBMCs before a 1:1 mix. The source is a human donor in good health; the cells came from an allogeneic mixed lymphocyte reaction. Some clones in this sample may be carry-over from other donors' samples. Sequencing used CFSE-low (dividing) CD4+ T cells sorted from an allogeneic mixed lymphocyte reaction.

The CDR3 DNA reads as TGCAGTGCCCCCGGGGCCTACGAGCAGTACTTC. Residues: CSAPGAYEQYF. The rearrangement joins TRBV20-1 to TRBJ2-7, with D possibly matching TRBD2 (5 bases). This CDR3 has 11 amino acids. The ends were cut back, 6 bases at V and 2 bases at J, with 8 bases in the middle. Germline CDR1 and CDR2: DFQATT and SNEGSKA (reference sequence).